The T cell receptor (beta chain) under discussion was sequenced for a study of PD-1 blockade in classical Hodgkin lymphoma. The CDR3 consists of 15 residues. V gave up 4 bases and J gave up 5 bases; unmatched junction bases: 11. The germline gives CDR1 SGDLS, CDR2 YYNGEE. All the patients suffered relapse after autologous stem cell transplantation, and brentuximab vedotin exposure differed. The assay was immunoSEQ multiplex PCR, and TCRdb's table has in-frame clones only and misses some. The data show about 13,000 clones, with 82% seen just once and approximately 4.1% held by the top ten. The source of this sequence is a human donor with classical Hodgkin lymphoma. This specimen consisted of peripheral blood mononuclear cells (PBMCs), obtained at baseline. This chain links TRBV9 with TRBJ2-5; 7 bases map to TRBD1. The CDR3: CASSPHQDRRETQYF. CDR3 nucleotide sequence: TGTGCCAGCAGCCCCCACCAGGACAGGCGCGAGACCCAGTACTTC.